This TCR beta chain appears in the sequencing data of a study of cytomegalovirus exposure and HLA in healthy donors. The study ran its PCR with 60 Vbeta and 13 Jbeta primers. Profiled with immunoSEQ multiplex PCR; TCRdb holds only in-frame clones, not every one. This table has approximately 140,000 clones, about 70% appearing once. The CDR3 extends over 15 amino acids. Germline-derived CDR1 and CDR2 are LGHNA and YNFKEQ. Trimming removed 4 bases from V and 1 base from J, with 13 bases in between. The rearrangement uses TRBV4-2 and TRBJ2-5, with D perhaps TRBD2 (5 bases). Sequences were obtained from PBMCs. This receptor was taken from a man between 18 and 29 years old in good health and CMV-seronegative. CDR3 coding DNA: TGTGCCAGCAGCCCACACTTGGACTCCCAAGAGACCCAGTACTTC. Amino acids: CASSPHLDSQETQYF.